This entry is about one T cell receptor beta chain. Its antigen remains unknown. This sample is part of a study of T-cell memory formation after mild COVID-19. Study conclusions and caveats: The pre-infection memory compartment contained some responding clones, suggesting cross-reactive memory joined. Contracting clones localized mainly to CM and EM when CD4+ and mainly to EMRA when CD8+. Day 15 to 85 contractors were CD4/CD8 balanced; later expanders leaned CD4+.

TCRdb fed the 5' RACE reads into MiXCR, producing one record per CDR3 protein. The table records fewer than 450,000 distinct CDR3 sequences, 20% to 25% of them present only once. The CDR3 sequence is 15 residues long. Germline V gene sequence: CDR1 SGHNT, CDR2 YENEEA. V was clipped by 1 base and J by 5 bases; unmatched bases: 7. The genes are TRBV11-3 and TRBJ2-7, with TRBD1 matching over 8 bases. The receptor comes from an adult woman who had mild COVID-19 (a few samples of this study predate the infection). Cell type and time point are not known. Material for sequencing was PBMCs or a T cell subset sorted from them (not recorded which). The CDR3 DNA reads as TGTGCCAGCAGCTTAGGGACAGGGAATAGAGACGAGCAGTACTTC. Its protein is CASSLGTGNRDEQYF.